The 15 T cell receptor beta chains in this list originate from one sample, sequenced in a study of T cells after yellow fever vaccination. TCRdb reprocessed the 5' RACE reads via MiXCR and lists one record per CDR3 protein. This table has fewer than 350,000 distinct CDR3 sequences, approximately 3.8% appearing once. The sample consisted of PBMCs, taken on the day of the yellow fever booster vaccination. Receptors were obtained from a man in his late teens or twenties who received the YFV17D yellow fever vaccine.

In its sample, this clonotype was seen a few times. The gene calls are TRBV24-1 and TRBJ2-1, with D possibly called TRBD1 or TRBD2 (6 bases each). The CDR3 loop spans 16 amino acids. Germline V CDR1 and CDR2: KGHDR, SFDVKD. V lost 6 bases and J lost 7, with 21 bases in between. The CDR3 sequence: CATSPPGPGARNEQFF. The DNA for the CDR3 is TGTGCCACCAGTCCCCCCGGGCCGGGGGCCCGAAATGAGCAGTTCTTC.

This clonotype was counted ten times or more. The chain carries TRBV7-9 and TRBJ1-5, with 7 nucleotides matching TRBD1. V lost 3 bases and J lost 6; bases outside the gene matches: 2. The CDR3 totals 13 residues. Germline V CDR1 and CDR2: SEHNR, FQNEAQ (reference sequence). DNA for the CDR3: TGTGCCAGCAGCTTGGCAGGGGGTCAGCCCCAGCATTTT. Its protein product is CASSLAGGQPQHF.

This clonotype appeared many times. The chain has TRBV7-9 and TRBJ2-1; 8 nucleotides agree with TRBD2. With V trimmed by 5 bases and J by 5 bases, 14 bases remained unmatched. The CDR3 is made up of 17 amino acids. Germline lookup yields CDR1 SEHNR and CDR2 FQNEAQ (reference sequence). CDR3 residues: CASSLTGMVAGNNEQFF. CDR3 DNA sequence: TGTGCCAGCAGCCTAACTGGAATGGTAGCGGGGAACAATGAGCAGTTCTTC.

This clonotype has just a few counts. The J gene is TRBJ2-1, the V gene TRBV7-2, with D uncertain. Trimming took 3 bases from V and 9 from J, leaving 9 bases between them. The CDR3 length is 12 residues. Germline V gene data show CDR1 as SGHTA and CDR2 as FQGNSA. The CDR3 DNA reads TGTGCCAGCAGCTTCCGACGGGTTGAGCAGTTCTTC. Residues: CASSFRRVEQFF.

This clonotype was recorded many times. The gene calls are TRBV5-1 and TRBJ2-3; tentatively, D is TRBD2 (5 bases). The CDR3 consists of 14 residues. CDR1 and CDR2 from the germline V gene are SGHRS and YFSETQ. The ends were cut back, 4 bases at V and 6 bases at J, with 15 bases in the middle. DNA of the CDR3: TGCGCCAGCAGCCCCGAGGGCCTTTCGGATACGCAGTATTTT. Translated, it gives CASSPEGLSDTQYF.

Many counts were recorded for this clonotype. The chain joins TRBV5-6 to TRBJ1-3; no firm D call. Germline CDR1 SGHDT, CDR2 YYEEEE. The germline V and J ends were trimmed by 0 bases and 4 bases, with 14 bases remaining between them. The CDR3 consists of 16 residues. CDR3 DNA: TGTGCCAGCAGCTTGGGCCGGACGTGGATCGGAAACACCATATATTTT. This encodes CASSLGRTWIGNTIYF.

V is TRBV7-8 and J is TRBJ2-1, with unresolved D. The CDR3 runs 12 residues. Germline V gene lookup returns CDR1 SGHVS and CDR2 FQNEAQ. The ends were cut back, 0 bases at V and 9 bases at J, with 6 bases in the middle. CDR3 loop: CASSLAFGEQFF. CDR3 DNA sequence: TGTGCCAGCAGCTTAGCGTTTGGTGAGCAGTTCTTC.

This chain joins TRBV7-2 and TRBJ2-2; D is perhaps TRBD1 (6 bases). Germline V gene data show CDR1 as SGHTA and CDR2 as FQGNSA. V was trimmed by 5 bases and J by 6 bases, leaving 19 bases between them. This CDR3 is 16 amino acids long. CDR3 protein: CASSRKGQLFPGELFF. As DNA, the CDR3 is TGTGCCAGCAGCCGAAAGGGACAACTGTTTCCCGGGGAGCTGTTTTTT.

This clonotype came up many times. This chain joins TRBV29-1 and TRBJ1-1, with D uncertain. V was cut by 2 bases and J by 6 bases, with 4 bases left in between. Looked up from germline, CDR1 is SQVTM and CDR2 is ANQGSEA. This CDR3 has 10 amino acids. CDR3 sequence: CSVENAEAFF. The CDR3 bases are TGCAGCGTTGAAAACGCTGAAGCTTTCTTT.

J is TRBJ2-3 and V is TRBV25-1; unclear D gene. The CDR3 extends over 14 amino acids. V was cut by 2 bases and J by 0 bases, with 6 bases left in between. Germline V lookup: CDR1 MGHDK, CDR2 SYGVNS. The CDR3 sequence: CASSEPGSTDTQYF. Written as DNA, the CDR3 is TGTGCCAGCAGTGAACCAGGCAGCACAGATACGCAGTATTTT.

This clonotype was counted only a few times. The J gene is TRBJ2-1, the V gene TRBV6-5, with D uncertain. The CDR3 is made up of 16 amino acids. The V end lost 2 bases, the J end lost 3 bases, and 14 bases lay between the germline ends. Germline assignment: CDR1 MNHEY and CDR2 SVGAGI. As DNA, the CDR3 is TGTGCCAGCAGTTACGCAGCACCAGAATACTACAATGAGCAGTTCTTC. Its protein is CASSYAAPEYYNEQFF.

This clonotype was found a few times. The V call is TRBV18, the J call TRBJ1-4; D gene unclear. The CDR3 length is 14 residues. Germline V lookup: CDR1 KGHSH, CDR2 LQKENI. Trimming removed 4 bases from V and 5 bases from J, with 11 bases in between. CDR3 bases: TGTGCCAGCTCACGGCGGAGAGAAAATGAAAAACTGTTTTTT. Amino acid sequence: CASSRRRENEKLFF.

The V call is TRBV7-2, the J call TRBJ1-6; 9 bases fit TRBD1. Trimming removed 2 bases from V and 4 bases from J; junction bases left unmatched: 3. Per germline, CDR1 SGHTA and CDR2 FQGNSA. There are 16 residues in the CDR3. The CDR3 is CASSLTGGTYNSPLHF. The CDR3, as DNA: TGTGCCAGCAGCTTAACAGGGGGCACTTATAATTCACCCCTCCACTTT.

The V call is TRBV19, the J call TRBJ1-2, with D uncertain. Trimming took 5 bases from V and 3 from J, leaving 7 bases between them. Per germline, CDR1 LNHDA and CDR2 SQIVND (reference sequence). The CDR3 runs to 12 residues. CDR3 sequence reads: CASSPEDYGYTF. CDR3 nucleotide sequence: TGTGCCAGTAGTCCGGAAGACTATGGCTACACCTTC.

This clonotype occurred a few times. CDR3 DNA: TGCGCCAGCGACAGTCTGGGCGAGCAGTACTTC. As protein: CASDSLGEQYF. The rearrangement links TRBV10-2 to TRBJ2-7; weak D call: TRBD1 (5 bases). This CDR3 region has 11 residues. CDR1 is WSHSY and CDR2 is SAAADI in the germline V gene. V was shortened by 8 bases and J by 6 bases, with 11 bases between the two germline ends.